The rows below give T cell receptor beta chains drawn from one sample of a study of shared clonotypes between healthy human individuals. Here immunoSEQ multiplex PCR was the method, and the copy in TCRdb shows in-frame clones only, minus some. The data show a few hundred thousand clones, with approximately 79% seen just once and 9% to 12% held by the top ten. The specimen was memory CD4+ T cells sorted from blood. All receptors come from a man aged 25-40 years in good health. CDR3s leave out the opening cysteine and the closing phenylalanine or tryptophan. Clone size, where shown, is once, few, many, or a class for clones that have expanded.

clone size: .; V gene: TRBV30; CDR3 protein: AWSGPGPGRNQPQH
clone size: .; V gene: TRBV25-1; CDR3 protein: ASSGGTSGSQETQY
clone size: .; V gene: TRBV25-1; CDR3 protein: ASSESRTSASSYNEQF
clone size: .; V gene: TRBV6-1; CDR3 protein: ASLSRGRTFQPQH
clone size: .; V gene: TRBV2; CDR3 protein: ARGSGTGESDTQY
clone size: few; V gene: TRBV2; CDR3 protein: ASRPGLAGGAEQF
clone size: few; V gene: TRBV18; CDR3 protein: ASSPLGIPRKDVYEQY
clone size: .; V gene: TRBV2; CDR3 protein: ASLGRGSMNTEAF
clone size: .; V gene: TRBV2; CDR3 protein: ASSAGRTSYSGANVLT
clone size: .; V gene: TRBV7-9; CDR3 protein: ASSRWTGDSGANVLT